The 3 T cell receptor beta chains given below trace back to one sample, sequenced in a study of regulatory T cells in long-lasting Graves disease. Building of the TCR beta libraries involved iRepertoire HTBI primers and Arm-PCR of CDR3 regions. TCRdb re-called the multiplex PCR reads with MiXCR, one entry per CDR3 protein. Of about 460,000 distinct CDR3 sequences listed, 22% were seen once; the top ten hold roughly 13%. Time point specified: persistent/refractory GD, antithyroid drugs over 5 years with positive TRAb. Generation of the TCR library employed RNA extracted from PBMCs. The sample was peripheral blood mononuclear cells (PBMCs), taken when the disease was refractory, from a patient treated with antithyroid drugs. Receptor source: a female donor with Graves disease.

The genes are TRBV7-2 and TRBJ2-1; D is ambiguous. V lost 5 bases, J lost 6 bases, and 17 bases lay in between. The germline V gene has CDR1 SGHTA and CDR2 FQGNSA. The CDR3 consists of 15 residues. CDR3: CASSTHPGSRNEQFF. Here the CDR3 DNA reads TGTGCCAGCAGCACTCACCCCGGCAGCCGCAATGAGCAGTTCTTC.

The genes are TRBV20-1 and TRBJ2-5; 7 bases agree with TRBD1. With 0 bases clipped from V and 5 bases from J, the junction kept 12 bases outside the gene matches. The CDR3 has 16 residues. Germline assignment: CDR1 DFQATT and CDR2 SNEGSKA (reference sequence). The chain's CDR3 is CSARDPIDRVGETQYF. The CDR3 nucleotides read TGCAGTGCTAGAGATCCAATAGACAGGGTTGGGGAGACCCAGTACTTC.

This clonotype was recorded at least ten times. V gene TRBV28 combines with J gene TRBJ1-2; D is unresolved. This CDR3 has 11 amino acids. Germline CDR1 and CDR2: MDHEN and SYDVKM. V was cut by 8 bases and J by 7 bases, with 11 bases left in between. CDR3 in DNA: TGTGCCAGCTCCGAGCCGGGTGGCTACACCTTC. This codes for CASSEPGGYTF.